This T cell receptor (beta chain) is drawn from a study of tumor and adjacent non-tumor tissue in lung cancer. A modified ARM-PCR protocol with three rounds of nested PCR amplified TCRbeta. TCRdb itself ran the multiplex PCR reads through MiXCR, one entry per CDR3 protein. Of roughly 75,000 distinct CDR3 sequences in the sample, under 80% were seen once. Germline CDR1 and CDR2: SGHVS and FQNEAQ. The CDR3 runs to 14 residues. This clonotype was counted only a few times. Being one base from a much bigger clone, this may be a read error. RNA was extracted from bulk tissue without any cell sorting. The sequence came from a woman aged 45-60 years with non-small cell lung cancer. Sequenced input: lung tumor tissue. The chain couples TRBV7-8 to TRBJ2-7; 9 bases line up with TRBD2. The CDR3 here is CASSLQREVDERYF. The DNA for the CDR3 is TGTGCCAGCAGCTTACAGCGGGAGGTCGACGAGCGGTACTTC.